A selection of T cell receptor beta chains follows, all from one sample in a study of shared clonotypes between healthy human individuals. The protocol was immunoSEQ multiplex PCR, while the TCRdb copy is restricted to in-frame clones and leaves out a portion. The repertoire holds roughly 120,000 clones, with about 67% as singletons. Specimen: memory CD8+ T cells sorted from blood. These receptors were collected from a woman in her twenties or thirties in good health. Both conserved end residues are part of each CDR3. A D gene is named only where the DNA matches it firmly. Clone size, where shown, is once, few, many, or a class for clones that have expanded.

cdr3_nt: TGCGCCAGCAGCCAAGCAATGGGTAGTGAAAAACTGTTTTTT; cdr3_aa: CASSQAMGSEKLFF; j_call: TRBJ1-4; v_call: TRBV4-1; clone_size: .; d_call: .
cdr3_nt: TGTGCCAGCAGGGATGTTTTCAACTATGGCTACACCTTC; cdr3_aa: CASRDVFNYGYTF; j_call: TRBJ1-2; v_call: TRBV2; clone_size: many; d_call: .
cdr3_nt: TGTGCCAGCAGCGCGACAGGGGGCGGTCGCTACACCTTC; cdr3_aa: CASSATGGGRYTF; j_call: TRBJ1-2; v_call: TRBV5-4; clone_size: .; d_call: TRBD1
cdr3_nt: TGTGCCAGCACCAAAGGGGGTGGGAATACGCAGTATTTT; cdr3_aa: CASTKGGGNTQYF; j_call: TRBJ2-3; v_call: TRBV6-6; clone_size: .; d_call: .
cdr3_nt: TGTGCCAGCAGCGTTAGCGGGAGTGGGGAGACCCAGTACTTC; cdr3_aa: CASSVSGSGETQYF; j_call: TRBJ2-5; v_call: TRBV9; clone_size: .; d_call: TRBD2
cdr3_nt: TGTGCCAGCAGTGAATTGGGTTCGCTCTACGAGCAGTACTTC; cdr3_aa: CASSELGSLYEQYF; j_call: TRBJ2-7; v_call: TRBV2; clone_size: few; d_call: .
cdr3_nt: TGTGCCAGTAGTATAGGGGGCAATCAGCCCCAGCATTTT; cdr3_aa: CASSIGGNQPQHF; j_call: TRBJ1-5; v_call: TRBV19; clone_size: .; d_call: .
cdr3_nt: TGTGCCAGCAGCCAAGGAGGGGCTGACTATGGCTACACCTTC; cdr3_aa: CASSQGGADYGYTF; j_call: TRBJ1-2; v_call: TRBV4-2; clone_size: .; d_call: .
cdr3_nt: TGTGCCAGCAGCTTAGGGGTCCGGGTCCATGAGCAGTTCTTC; cdr3_aa: CASSLGVRVHEQFF; j_call: TRBJ2-1; v_call: TRBV7-6; clone_size: few; d_call: .
cdr3_nt: TGTGCCAGCAAGACATACTCTGGAAACACCATATATTTT; cdr3_aa: CASKTYSGNTIYF; j_call: TRBJ1-3; v_call: TRBV28; clone_size: .; d_call: .
cdr3_nt: TGTGCCAGCAGCGCGTTTCAGGGAATCAACTATGGCTACACCTTC; cdr3_aa: CASSAFQGINYGYTF; j_call: TRBJ1-2; v_call: TRBV7-8; clone_size: once; d_call: .
cdr3_nt: TGTGCCAGTAGTATGAGTCCCGGGAGGTCTGACATTCAGTACTTC; cdr3_aa: CASSMSPGRSDIQYF; j_call: TRBJ2-4; v_call: TRBV19; clone_size: .; d_call: TRBD2
cdr3_nt: TGTGCCAGCAGCCCGTCCTATGGCTACACCTTC; cdr3_aa: CASSPSYGYTF; j_call: TRBJ1-2; v_call: TRBV7-9; clone_size: few; d_call: .
cdr3_nt: TGTGCCAGTAGTATAGGACACCCCTTCACTGGAAACACCATATATTTT; cdr3_aa: CASSIGHPFTGNTIYF; j_call: TRBJ1-3; v_call: TRBV19; clone_size: .; d_call: .
cdr3_nt: TGTGCCACCAGCAGCGATAATAGGGAGCAGTACTTC; cdr3_aa: CATSSDNREQYF; j_call: TRBJ2-7; v_call: TRBV15; clone_size: .; d_call: .
cdr3_nt: TGTGCCAGCAGCTTGGGAAGCCTCTCTGGGGCCAACGTCCTGACTTTC; cdr3_aa: CASSLGSLSGANVLTF; j_call: TRBJ2-6; v_call: TRBV5-5; clone_size: once; d_call: .
cdr3_nt: TGTGCCAGCGCCCAGACCCGGGACAGCCCCTACGAGCAGTACTTC; cdr3_aa: CASAQTRDSPYEQYF; j_call: TRBJ2-7; v_call: TRBV2; clone_size: .; d_call: TRBD1
cdr3_nt: TGTGCCAGCAGTGTCGGACAGCTTAGCAATCAGCCCCAGCATTTT; cdr3_aa: CASSVGQLSNQPQHF; j_call: TRBJ1-5; v_call: TRBV2; clone_size: few; d_call: .
cdr3_nt: TGTGCCAGCAGCCCAGACGGGGGACCCTACAATGAGCAGTTCTTC; cdr3_aa: CASSPDGGPYNEQFF; j_call: TRBJ2-1; v_call: TRBV9; clone_size: .; d_call: .
cdr3_nt: TGTGCCAGCACCGAAGGCACAGATACGCAGTATTTT; cdr3_aa: CASTEGTDTQYF; j_call: TRBJ2-3; v_call: TRBV25-1; clone_size: few; d_call: .
cdr3_nt: TGCGCCAGCAGCCAAAGGACAGGGGGCATCTACGAGCAGTACTTC; cdr3_aa: CASSQRTGGIYEQYF; j_call: TRBJ2-7; v_call: TRBV4-1; clone_size: .; d_call: TRBD1
cdr3_nt: TGTGCCAGCAGCCTCCAAGGGCCGCCGAACACTGAAGCTTTCTTT; cdr3_aa: CASSLQGPPNTEAFF; j_call: TRBJ1-1; v_call: TRBV14; clone_size: .; d_call: .
cdr3_nt: TGTGCCAGCAGCCCCAAGGGTATTGGCCGGGATGGGGGGACCCAGTACTTC; cdr3_aa: CASSPKGIGRDGGTQYF; j_call: TRBJ2-5; v_call: TRBV7-9; clone_size: .; d_call: .
cdr3_nt: TGTGCCAGCAGTTACTCGTGGGGCGGCATGAACACTGAAGCTTTCTTT; cdr3_aa: CASSYSWGGMNTEAFF; j_call: TRBJ1-1; v_call: TRBV6-5; clone_size: .; d_call: .
cdr3_nt: TGTGCCAGCAGTGACTCGACAGGGGACGAGCAGTACTTC; cdr3_aa: CASSDSTGDEQYF; j_call: TRBJ2-7; v_call: TRBV6-4; clone_size: .; d_call: TRBD1
cdr3_nt: TGTGCCTGGAGTGTATTATACGGACAGGGTGGGGAAAAACTGTTTTTT; cdr3_aa: CAWSVLYGQGGEKLFF; j_call: TRBJ1-4; v_call: TRBV30; clone_size: .; d_call: TRBD1
cdr3_nt: TGTGCCAGCAGCCTTACAGGGGGCAGGACTGAAGCTTTCTTT; cdr3_aa: CASSLTGGRTEAFF; j_call: TRBJ1-1; v_call: TRBV28; clone_size: .; d_call: TRBD1
cdr3_nt: TGTGCCAGCAGTGAAAAAACAGCGAGCTCCTACGAGCAGTACTTC; cdr3_aa: CASSEKTASSYEQYF; j_call: TRBJ2-7; v_call: TRBV27; clone_size: .; d_call: .
cdr3_nt: TGTGCCAGCAGTCGGACTGGGACGGGTTATAGCAATCAGCCCCAGCATTTT; cdr3_aa: CASSRTGTGYSNQPQHF; j_call: TRBJ1-5; v_call: TRBV2; clone_size: .; d_call: .
cdr3_nt: TGTGCCAGCAGCTTAAGACGGGAGATGGAGACCCAGTACTTC; cdr3_aa: CASSLRREMETQYF; j_call: TRBJ2-5; v_call: TRBV5-4; clone_size: .; d_call: .
cdr3_nt: TGTGCCAGCAGCTCTACGGCGGGGGCTAACTACGAGCAGTACTTC; cdr3_aa: CASSSTAGANYEQYF; j_call: TRBJ2-7; v_call: TRBV11-2; clone_size: .; d_call: .
cdr3_nt: TGTGCCAGCAGTTTACTATGGGCTAGTCCCCACGAGCAGTACTTC; cdr3_aa: CASSLLWASPHEQYF; j_call: TRBJ2-7; v_call: TRBV27; clone_size: .; d_call: .